Below, 26 T cell receptor beta chains from the same sample are listed, as sequenced in a study of Ad26.COV2.S vaccination and SARS-CoV-2 variants. Sequencing was performed with immunoSEQ multiplex PCR; in TCRdb, only in-frame clones are kept and a portion is missing. The sample has about 350,000 clones, roughly 81% seen once; the top ten hold approximately 3.5%. Described treatment: 15 to 20 received Ad26.COV2.S at low or high dose, single or two shots; about 5 received placebo; per-sample allocation not given. It was on day 63 after the first vaccine or placebo injection that samples were taken. This specimen consisted of peripheral blood, obtained in a trial of Ad26.COV2.S vaccine versus placebo. These receptors came from a person between 18 and 65 years old who received the Ad26.COV2.S COVID-19 vaccine or a placebo.

V gene TRBV7-9 combines with J gene TRBJ2-5; perhaps D is TRBD1 or TRBD2 (6 bases each). CDR3 size: 13 residues. Germline assignment: CDR1 SEHNR and CDR2 FQNEAQ (reference sequence). Trimming stripped 4 bases from V and 5 bases from J, with 11 bases between. The CDR3: CASSYGGGETQYF. The CDR3 nucleotides are TGTGCCAGCAGCTACGGGGGCGGCGAGACCCAGTACTTC.

This chain links TRBV6-2 or TRBV6-3 with TRBJ2-1; D may be TRBD1 (5 bases). The germline V gene encodes CDR1 MNHEY and CDR2 SVGEGT. V lost 3 bases and J 4 bases, leaving 7 bases between the germline ends. The CDR3 sequence is 13 residues long. CDR3 bases: TGTGCCAGCAGTTATAGGGGTTACAATGAGCAGTTCTTC. It specifies CASSYRGYNEQFF.

The rearrangement joins TRBV13 to TRBJ2-3; 10 bases align to TRBD2. This CDR3 contains 15 residues. CDR1 PRHDT and CDR2 FYEKMQ come from the germline V gene (reference sequence). The V and J ends lost 4 bases and 5 bases, in that order; junction bases with no gene match: 6. The CDR3 region has the DNA TGTGCCAGCAGCTCCCGGACTAGCGGAAGAGATACGCAGTATTTT. Its protein product is CASSSRTSGRDTQYF.

This chain joins TRBV12-3 or TRBV12-4 and TRBJ1-2, with D uncertain. V shed 3 bases and J shed 6 bases, with 8 bases lying between them. The CDR3 loop spans 12 amino acids. CDR3 in DNA: TGTGCCAGCAGTTTTCGTTCGCATGGCTACACCTTC. As protein: CASSFRSHGYTF.

V usage is TRBV5-1 and J usage is TRBJ1-1; possibly TRBD1 for D (6 bases). Germline CDR1 reads SGHRS; CDR2 reads YFSETQ. This CDR3 region has 14 residues. The germline V and J ends were trimmed by 5 bases and 2 bases, with 13 bases remaining between them. CDR3 loop: CASSRSGDNTEAFF. The CDR3 coding sequence is TGCGCCAGCAGTCGATCAGGGGACAACACTGAAGCTTTCTTT.

The V and J genes are TRBV11-3 and TRBJ2-2, with 7 bases aligning to TRBD2. CDR1 and CDR2 (germline): SGHNT, YENEEA. This CDR3 has 17 amino acids. With 4 bases clipped from V and 5 bases from J, the junction kept 13 bases outside the gene matches. CDR3 nucleotides: TGTGCCAGCAGCTCAGGGAGGGGCCCCGGCGGTACCGGGGAGCTGTTTTTT. Its translation: CASSSGRGPGGTGELFF.

This clone was seen more than once but under ten times. This chain joins TRBV6-2 or TRBV6-3 and TRBJ1-5; D is ambiguous. The CDR3 contains 17 residues. Germline values: CDR1 MNHEY, CDR2 SVGEGT. V dropped 2 bases and J dropped 0 bases, with 14 bases sitting between them. CDR3 nucleotides: TGTGCCAGCAGTTACGGCGGTACATCCTATAGCAATCAGCCCCAGCATTTT. Its translation is CASSYGGTSYSNQPQHF.

The chain couples TRBV7-9 to TRBJ2-1; 7 bases are a match to TRBD2. The germline V gene encodes CDR1 SEHNR and CDR2 FQNEAQ (reference sequence). The J segment lost 2 bases and the V segment lost 6 bases, leaving 10 bases of the junction unmatched. This CDR3 spans 16 amino acids. The CDR3 sequence is CASRHTSDPPYNEQFF. In nucleotides, the CDR3 is TGTGCCAGCAGGCACACTAGCGACCCTCCCTACAATGAGCAGTTCTTC.

The chain employs TRBV27 and TRBJ2-2; no clear D. Between the trimmed V and J ends, which lost 3 bases and 1 base, there was a span of 6 bases. The CDR3 covers 14 residues. Germline CDR1 and CDR2: MNHEY and SMNVEV (reference sequence). The CDR3, as DNA: TGTGCCAGCAGTTTGTACAGGAACACCGGGGAGCTGTTTTTT. Translated: CASSLYRNTGELFF.

The V and J genes are TRBV11-2 and TRBJ2-7, with TRBD1 matching 7 bases. J lost 6 bases, V lost 2 bases, and 10 bases had no gene match. Germline V gene sequence: CDR1 SGHAT, CDR2 FQNNGV. This CDR3 contains 15 residues. The CDR3 DNA reads TGTGCCAGCAGCTTAACGGGGACAGCGTACAGCGAGCAGTACTTC. Residues: CASSLTGTAYSEQYF.

The J gene is TRBJ1-2, the V gene TRBV5-1, with a tentative D call TRBD1 (6 bases). The V and J ends lost 3 bases and 8 bases respectively, with 17 bases between them. This CDR3 is 14 amino acids long. Looked up from germline, CDR1 is SGHRS and CDR2 is YFSETQ. The CDR3 loop is CASSSPGTPEGYTF. The CDR3 DNA follows: TGCGCCAGCAGCTCCCCTGGGACACCGGAGGGCTACACCTTC.

The chain links TRBV2 to TRBJ1-5; D gene uncertain. CDR3 size: 20 residues. V was shortened by 2 bases and J by 0 bases, with 23 bases between the two germline ends. Per germline, CDR1 SNHLY and CDR2 FYNNEI. CDR3 DNA: TGTGCCAGCAGTGAATCCTTCCTCGGGCGCAGGAGATATAGCAATCAGCCCCAGCATTTT. Encoded protein: CASSESFLGRRRYSNQPQHF.

The chain is built from TRBV11-2 and TRBJ1-3; the D is unclear. V was pared by 3 bases and J by 4 bases, with 22 bases between. This CDR3 is 18 amino acids long. Germline V gene lookup returns CDR1 SGHAT and CDR2 FQNNGV. The DNA of the CDR3 is TGTGCCAGCAGCTTTAAACTCGACGGTGAAGTGGCGGGAAACACCATATATTTT. Its protein is CASSFKLDGEVAGNTIYF.

V gene TRBV7-2 combines with J gene TRBJ2-7; 11 bases map to TRBD2. Germline V gene data show CDR1 as SGHTA and CDR2 as FQGNSA. The ends lost 5 bases at V and 4 bases at J; junction bases unmatched: 1. This CDR3 contains 13 residues. The chain's CDR3 is CASSTSGGYEQYF. CDR3 sequence (DNA): TGTGCCAGCAGCACTAGCGGGGGATACGAGCAGTACTTC.

The chain links TRBV19 to TRBJ2-5; the match to TRBD1 covers 8 bases. The CDR3 is 16 residues long. V shed 9 bases, J shed 2 bases, and the junction held 14 bases outside the gene matches. Germline V CDR1 and CDR2: LNHDA, SQIVND (reference sequence). CDR3 nucleotide sequence: TGTGCCAGGGTCCGGGGCAGGGGGCGCGGGCAAGAGACCCAGTACTTC. This gives the protein CARVRGRGRGQETQYF.

V gene TRBV6-2 or TRBV6-3 combines with J gene TRBJ2-4; 10 bases fit TRBD1. Germline V gene data show CDR1 as MNHEY and CDR2 as SVGEGT. This CDR3 has 14 amino acids. Trimming removed 6 bases from V and 7 bases from J; junction bases left unmatched: 6. This CDR3 is CASSRQGARNIQYF. DNA for the CDR3: TGTGCCAGCAGCCGACAGGGGGCGCGTAACATTCAGTACTTC.

The chain joins TRBV28 to TRBJ2-1, with 11 bases identical to TRBD2. V dropped 8 bases and J dropped 5; count of bases not matched to a gene: 5. The germline V gene encodes CDR1 MDHEN and CDR2 SYDVKM. The CDR3 runs 14 residues. The DNA of the CDR3 is TGTGCCAGCGAAGGGACTAGCGGAAACAATGAGCAGTTCTTC. This encodes CASEGTSGNNEQFF.

This sequence joins TRBV18 and TRBJ1-5; no reliable D call. V was trimmed by 3 bases and J by 3 bases, leaving 9 bases between them. Per germline, CDR1 KGHSH and CDR2 LQKENI. The CDR3 consists of 14 residues. The CDR3 loop reads CASSPEVNNQPQHF. The CDR3 nucleotides read TGTGCCAGCTCACCGGAGGTGAACAATCAGCCCCAGCATTTT.

This chain uses TRBV5-6 with TRBJ1-5, with 8 bases aligning to TRBD1. J gave up 5 bases and V 0 bases, and 4 bases lay outside the gene matches. The length of the CDR3 is 15 residues. Germline values: CDR1 SGHDT, CDR2 YYEEEE. Written as DNA, the CDR3 is TGTGCCAGCAGCTTGGGGGGGACAGGCCATCAGCCCCAGCATTTT. As protein: CASSLGGTGHQPQHF.

This clone was seen only once. The chain has TRBV5-6 and TRBJ1-1; 8 bases align to TRBD1. From germline, CDR1 is SGHDT and CDR2 YYEEEE. The CDR3 runs to 16 residues. The trim removed 4 bases at V and 5 bases at J, leaving 13 bases unmatched. The CDR3 coding sequence is TGTGCCAGCAGCCTAAATACGAAAAGGACAGGGACTGAAGCTTTCTTT. It yields the protein CASSLNTKRTGTEAFF.

This chain links TRBV7-9 with TRBJ1-6; 8 bases are shared with TRBD1. Germline V lookup: CDR1 SEHNR, CDR2 FQNEAQ (reference sequence). Losses at the gene ends were 1 base for V and 8 bases for J; bases not matched to a gene: 10. The CDR3 extends over 17 amino acids. CDR3 coding DNA: TGTGCCAGCAGCTTAGTTCGCAAGCAGGGGGCGGATTCACCCCTCCACTTT. It codes for CASSLVRKQGADSPLHF.

In DNA form, the CDR3 reads TGCAGTGCTAGTCCGCGGGAGGGCCATGATACGCAGTATTTT. Protein: CSASPREGHDTQYF. The chain recombines TRBV20-1 with TRBJ2-3; 9 positions match TRBD2. The germline V gene encodes CDR1 DFQATT and CDR2 SNEGSKA (reference sequence). This CDR3 is 14 amino acids long. V lost 3 bases and J lost 6; bases outside the gene matches: 7.

On this clone: The same CDR3 arises from other DNA sequences in this sample as well. The V call is TRBV2, the J call TRBJ2-5; a weak D match, TRBD2 (6 bases). V was trimmed by 3 bases and J by 4 bases, leaving 6 bases between them. The CDR3 loop spans 12 amino acids. Germline CDR1 reads SNHLY; CDR2 reads FYNNEI. CDR3 bases: TGTGCCAGCAGTGAGGAGGGAGAGACCCAGTACTTC. Its translation: CASSEEGETQYF. The full variable domain, in which reference TRBV2 and TRBJ2-5 provide the parts outside the CDR3, is EPEVTQTPSHQVTQMGQEVILRCVPISNHLYFYWYRQILGQKVEFLVSFYNNEISEKSEIFDDQFSVERPDGSNFTLKIRSTKLEDSAMYFCASSEEGETQYFGPGTRLLVL.

This chain links TRBV27 with TRBJ1-5, with unresolved D. Trimming shortened V by 0 bases and J by 0 bases, and 9 bases separated the two germline ends. The CDR3 contains 16 residues. CDR1 and CDR2 from the germline V gene are MNHEY and SMNVEV (reference sequence). The DNA of the CDR3 is TGTGCCAGCAGTTTATCCGTGGGTTATAGCAATCAGCCCCAGCATTTT. Protein sequence: CASSLSVGYSNQPQHF.

The chain recombines TRBV13 with TRBJ1-3; TRBD1 agrees at 7 bases. This CDR3 is 20 amino acids long. The V and J ends lost 5 bases and 1 base, in that order; junction bases with no gene match: 20. Germline CDR1 reads PRHDT; CDR2 reads FYEKMQ (reference sequence). The CDR3 DNA reads TGTGCCAGCAGCGCCTACCCCGGACAGGCCCGGGAAGGGTCTGGAAACACCATATATTTT. Translating it yields CASSAYPGQAREGSGNTIYF.

CDR3 amino acids: CASSQDHVRDMKYTDTQYF. The CDR3 region has the DNA TGTGCCAGCAGCCAAGATCATGTCCGGGACATGAAGTACACAGATACGCAGTATTTT. The chain is built from TRBV3-1 (or the pseudogene TRBV3-2) and TRBJ2-3; D may be TRBD1 (6 bases). The CDR3 is made up of 19 amino acids. Germline-derived CDR1 and CDR2 are LGHDT and YNNKEL (reference sequence). V was clipped by 0 bases and J by 2 bases, with 21 bases between them.